This TCR beta chain was sequenced in a study of T cells after yellow fever vaccination. On the study more broadly: SMART-Seq v4 Ultra Low Input prepared libraries from low-cell fractions. Whole-study findings and limits: Abundant clonotypes from the bulk population could contaminate FACS-sorted repertoires. Primary-vaccination clones mostly resurfaced post-booster (nearly 97% CD4, 85% to 90% CD8).

This clonotype was seen many times. Its antigen is not known. Germline CDR1 and CDR2: MRHNA and SNTAGT. The CDR3 length is 14 residues. After removal of 2 bases from V and 5 bases from J, the junction contained 3 bases not matched to a gene. A universal primer site and UMIs were added as TCR cDNA was made by 5'RACE template switching. TCRdb processed the 5' RACE reads anew with MiXCR; each CDR3 protein has one entry. This repertoire shows 150,000 to 200,000 distinct CDR3 sequences, about a tenth found once; its top ten account for around 35%. This clonotype was obtained from a man aged 18 to 30 who received the YFV17D yellow fever vaccine. The sample consisted of CD8+ T cells sorted from PBMCs, taken 45 days after the yellow fever booster vaccination. The V gene is TRBV6-4, the J gene TRBJ2-1; 7 nucleotides agree with TRBD2. CDR3 sequence (DNA): TGTGCCAGCAGTGACGGACTAGAAAACAATGAGCAGTTCTTC. Translated, it gives CASSDGLENNEQFF.